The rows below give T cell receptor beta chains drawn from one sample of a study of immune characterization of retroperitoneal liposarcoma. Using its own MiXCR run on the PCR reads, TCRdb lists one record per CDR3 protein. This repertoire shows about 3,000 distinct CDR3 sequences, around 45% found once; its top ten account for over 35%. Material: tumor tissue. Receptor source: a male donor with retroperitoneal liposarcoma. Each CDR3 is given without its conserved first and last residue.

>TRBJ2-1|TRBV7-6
ASSPLSGSEQF
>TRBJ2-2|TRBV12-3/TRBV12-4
ASRDSGGAIGELF
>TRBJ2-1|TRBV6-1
ASSEHLGLAGGGYSEQF
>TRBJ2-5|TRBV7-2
ASSSTGTSGKETQY
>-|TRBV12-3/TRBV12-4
ASSFYVTSGLPNEQY
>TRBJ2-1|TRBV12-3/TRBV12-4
ASSFGHVHNEQF
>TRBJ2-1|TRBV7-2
ASSLGLADYNEQF
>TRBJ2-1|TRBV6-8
ASSLLSGGANEQF
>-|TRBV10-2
ASSPGRGHYEQY
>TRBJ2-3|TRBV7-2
ASSRGGGEYSTDTQY
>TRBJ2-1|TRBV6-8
ASINQGLATNEQF
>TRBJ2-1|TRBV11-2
ASSGLAGGEDNEQF
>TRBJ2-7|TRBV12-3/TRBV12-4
ASSLTGDEQY
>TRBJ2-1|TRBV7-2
ASSTLAVSYNEQF
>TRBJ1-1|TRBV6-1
ASRLTPGGFTEAF
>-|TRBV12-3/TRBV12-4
ASSIQHSYEQY
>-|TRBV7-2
ASSSRQGGAYEQY
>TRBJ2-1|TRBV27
ASRNGLARYDEQF
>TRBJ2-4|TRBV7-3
ASSLLGSGPNEQY
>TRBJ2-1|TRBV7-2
ASSPSGRLARFEQF
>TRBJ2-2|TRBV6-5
ASSVVVGTGELF
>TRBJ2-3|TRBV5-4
ASSPTDPTDTQY
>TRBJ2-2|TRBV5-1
ASRLGTGELF
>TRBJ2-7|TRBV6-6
ASNLAGSYEQY
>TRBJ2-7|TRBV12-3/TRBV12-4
ASSLDRSSYEQY
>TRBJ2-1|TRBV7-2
ASSLRTVSYEQF
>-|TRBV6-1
ASTTGQGAWYEQY
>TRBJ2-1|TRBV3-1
ASSQDVESQF
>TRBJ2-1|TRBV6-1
ASSQSGQALGRRYEQF
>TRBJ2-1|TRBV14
ASSHHLRSSYNEQF
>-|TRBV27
ASSLGLAGGLGQF
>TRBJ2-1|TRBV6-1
ASSEDTRNEQF
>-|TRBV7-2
ASSQRRLAVNEQY
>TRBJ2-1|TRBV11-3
ASSLLGTGIQETQF
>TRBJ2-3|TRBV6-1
ATDKSAGYTDTQY
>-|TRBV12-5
ASGLVTEGGYHEQY
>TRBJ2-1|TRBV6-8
ASSNRGYEQF
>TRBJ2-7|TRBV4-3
ASSLEPGQTIEQY
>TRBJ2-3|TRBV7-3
ASSSTSSDTQY
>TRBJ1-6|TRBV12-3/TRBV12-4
ASVLGQINSPLH
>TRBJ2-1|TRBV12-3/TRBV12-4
ASTPAGQSSYNEQF
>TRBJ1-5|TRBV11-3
ASSRRGNQPQH
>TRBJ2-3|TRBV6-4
ASSDSAGSTDTQY
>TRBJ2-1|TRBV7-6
ASSPTARTEEQF
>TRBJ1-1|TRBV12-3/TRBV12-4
ASSLGTSGGVQKY
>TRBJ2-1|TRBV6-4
ASSDFGQGNNEQF
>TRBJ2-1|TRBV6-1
ASSEHGGTEQF
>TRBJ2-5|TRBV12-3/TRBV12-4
ASSFWRGAPETQY
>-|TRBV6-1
ASTRAGSWYNEQY
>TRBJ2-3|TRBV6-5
ASSTFDQEDTQY
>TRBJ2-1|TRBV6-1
ASRVVGSSYNEQF
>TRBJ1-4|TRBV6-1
ASSEVVQGQGKLF
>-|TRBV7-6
ASSSQLAGAALAEQY
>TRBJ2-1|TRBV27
ASSPRLDYNEQF
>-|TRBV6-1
ASGEGGLETQY
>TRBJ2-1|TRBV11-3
ASRLMGQRY
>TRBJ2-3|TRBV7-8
ASTHGTVGADTQY
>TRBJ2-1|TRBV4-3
ASSTLDHNNEQF
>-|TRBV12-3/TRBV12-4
ASSLAPVETQY